Listed here are 13 T cell receptor beta chains from one sample, sequenced in a study of PD-1 blockade in classical Hodgkin lymphoma. Every single patient, without exception, relapsed after autologous stem cell transplantation, and brentuximab vedotin exposure varied. Negative magnetic selection isolated CD4+ T cells from thawed PBMCs. The table came from immunoSEQ multiplex PCR; TCRdb's copy has only in-frame clones and leaves some out. The repertoire holds some 4,200 clones, with roughly 87% as singletons. Sequences were derived from CD4+ T cells from blood, sampled at baseline. The origin of the receptors is a human donor with classical Hodgkin lymphoma.

This clone was seen a few times. V gene TRBV28 combines with J gene TRBJ2-2, with D perhaps TRBD1 or TRBD2 (5 bases each). Germline V lookup: CDR1 MDHEN, CDR2 SYDVKM. The CDR3 contains 13 residues. V gave up 5 bases and J gave up 8 bases, with 12 bases separating them. The CDR3 DNA reads as TGTGCCAGCAGTCTCCCGGGACCGGGGGAGCTGTTTTTT. As protein: CASSLPGPGELFF.

This clone was detected a few times. The V call is TRBV5-1, the J call TRBJ1-2, with TRBD1 as a possible D gene (5 bases). Trimming took off 0 bases at V and 2 bases at J, with 11 bases between the two ends. Germline lookup yields CDR1 SGHRS and CDR2 YFSETQ. The CDR3 has 15 residues. DNA for the CDR3: TGCGCCAGCAGCTTGGCTGGGGGTATGAACTATGGCTACACCTTC. This gives the protein CASSLAGGMNYGYTF.

The J gene is TRBJ1-2, the V gene TRBV7-9; TRBD1 might be the D (5 bases). Trimming left V 1 base short and J 5 bases short, with 14 bases between. The CDR3 has 15 amino acids. The germline CDR1 and CDR2 sequences are SEHNR and FQNEAQ (reference sequence). The CDR3 nucleotides are TGTGCCAGCAGCTTAGGGCAGGGCGCAATTTATGGCTACACCTTC. It codes for CASSLGQGAIYGYTF.

The sample holds one count of this clone. The chain uses TRBV5-1 and TRBJ2-3; tentative D call: TRBD2 (6 bases). Germline CDR1 is SGHRS and CDR2 is YFSETQ. The V end was cut by 5 bases, the J end by 1 base, with 11 bases between. The CDR3 consists of 14 residues. The CDR3 loop is CASSRASGTDTQYF. In DNA, the CDR3 is TGCGCCAGCAGTCGGGCTAGCGGCACAGATACGCAGTATTTT.

The chain couples TRBV11-1 to TRBJ2-7; 7 nucleotides align to TRBD1. CDR1 and CDR2 (germline): SGHAT, FQDESV (reference sequence). V gave up 4 bases and J gave up 4 bases; unmatched junction bases: 13. CDR3 length: 16 residues. CDR3 nucleotide sequence: TGTGCCAGCAGCTCCCCACGACAGGGTTCCACGTACGAGCAGTACTTC. Its protein product is CASSSPRQGSTYEQYF.

The chain combines TRBV11-2 with TRBJ2-7; D is tentatively TRBD1 or TRBD2 (6 bases each). This CDR3 spans 17 amino acids. V lost 1 base and J 3 bases, leaving 19 bases between the germline ends. Per the germline V gene, CDR1 is SGHAT and CDR2 is FQNNGV. The CDR3 nucleotides read TGTGCCAGCAGCTTAGGTGTCGGGGGCCGAAACTACTACGAGCAGTACTTC. Residues: CASSLGVGGRNYYEQYF.

The chain recombines TRBV5-1 with TRBJ2-5; TRBD2 matches 11 bases. The V gene's germline CDR1 is SGHRS and CDR2 YFSETQ. With 4 bases clipped from V and 7 bases from J, the junction kept 9 bases outside the gene matches. The CDR3 runs to 15 residues. CDR3 residues: CASSPLGTSGGTQYF. CDR3 sequence (DNA): TGCGCCAGCAGCCCCCTCGGGACTAGCGGTGGGACCCAGTACTTC.

This rearrangement joins TRBV4-2 to TRBJ1-2, with D unresolved. V was trimmed by 1 base and J by 8 bases, leaving 11 bases between them. CDR3 length: 13 amino acids. The germline V gene encodes CDR1 LGHNA and CDR2 YNFKEQ. CDR3 bases: TGTGCCAGCAGCCAAGTGGACGGGAGGGGCTACACCTTC. As protein: CASSQVDGRGYTF.

In its sample, this clone was seen once. The chain is built from TRBV5-4 and TRBJ1-3; TRBD1 matches at 9 bases. V dropped 2 bases and J dropped 4; count of bases not matched to a gene: 4. Germline V gives CDR1 SGHNT, CDR2 YYREEE (reference sequence). The CDR3 has 15 residues. This CDR3 is CASSLQGAGGNTIYF. CDR3 bases: TGTGCCAGCAGCTTACAGGGGGCAGGAGGAAACACCATATATTTT.

This sequence joins TRBV5-1 and TRBJ1-3, with TRBD1 identical over 9 bases. Germline-derived CDR1 and CDR2 are SGHRS and YFSETQ. After removal of 4 bases from V and 0 bases from J, the junction contained 8 bases not matched to a gene. The CDR3 covers 17 residues. CDR3 nucleotides: TGCGCCAGCAGCCACCAGGGACAGGGAAGCTCTGGAAACACCATATATTTT. As protein: CASSHQGQGSSGNTIYF.

V and J are TRBV11-1 and TRBJ2-7, with D possibly TRBD2 on 6 matching bases. V shed 4 bases and J shed 2 bases, with 18 bases lying between them. This CDR3 is 16 amino acids long. The germline V gene has CDR1 SGHAT and CDR2 FQDESV (reference sequence). Here the CDR3 reads CASSSSVWRVPYEQYF. For the CDR3, the DNA is TGTGCCAGCAGCTCCTCGGTGTGGAGGGTCCCCTACGAGCAGTACTTC.

J is TRBJ1-4 and V is TRBV5-1; D is undetermined. V was trimmed by 0 bases and J by 4 bases, leaving 10 bases between them. The CDR3 is 15 amino acids. Germline CDR1 is SGHRS and CDR2 is YFSETQ. CDR3 nucleotides: TGCGCCAGCAGCTTGGCCCCTGGTCTTAATGAAAAACTGTTTTTT. Translated, it gives CASSLAPGLNEKLFF.

The genes are TRBV5-1 and TRBJ2-1, with no clear D. The CDR3 covers 14 residues. Per germline, CDR1 SGHRS and CDR2 YFSETQ. V lost 2 bases, J lost 1 base, and 7 bases lay in between. The CDR3 DNA reads TGCGCCAGCAGCTTAGGTCAGTCCTACAATGAGCAGTTCTTC. It encodes CASSLGQSYNEQFF. Filled out from reference TRBV5-1 and TRBJ2-1, the complete variable domain reads KAGVTQTPRYLIKTRGQQVTLSCSPISGHRSVSWYQQTPGQGLQFLFEYFSETQRNKGNFPGRFSGRQFSNSRSEMNVSTLELGDSALYLCASSLGQSYNEQFFGPGTRLTVL.